These 24 T cell receptor beta chains were all obtained from the same sample, sequenced in a study of Graves' ophthalmopathy and Graves' hyperthyroidism. RNA served as the template for amplifying TCR beta CDR3 regions. First-round RT-PCR used HTBI primers; second-round multiplex PCR followed. TCRdb used MiXCR to reprocess the multiplex PCR reads, holding one entry per CDR3 protein. The sample lists some 1.1 million distinct CDR3 sequences, approximately 35% seen once, with over 8.5% in the top ten. What was sequenced was peripheral blood or thyroid tissue (not recorded which). These receptors all come from an adult man with Graves' hyperthyroidism.

The CDR3 DNA is TGCAGCGTTGAAGAGGTTACAGGGGGTCTAAATGGCTACACCTTC. It codes for CSVEEVTGGLNGYTF. The chain has TRBV29-1 and TRBJ1-2, with TRBD1 matching over 8 bases. With V trimmed by 0 bases and J by 6 bases, 9 bases remained unmatched. The CDR3 is 15 residues long. CDR1 is SQVTM, CDR2 ANQGSEA, per germline.

The chain uses TRBV28 and TRBJ1-1; D unresolved. Between the trimmed V and J ends, which lost 3 bases and 7 bases, there was a span of 12 bases. The germline V gene encodes CDR1 MDHEN and CDR2 SYDVKM. The CDR3 is 13 amino acids. The CDR3 loop is CASSFPMDGEAFF. The CDR3 nucleotides are TGTGCCAGCAGTTTCCCTATGGACGGTGAAGCTTTCTTT.

This clonotype was seen a single time. This sequence joins TRBV19 and TRBJ2-7; D gene uncertain. Trimming removed 7 bases from V and 1 base from J, with 14 bases in between. Germline V gene data show CDR1 as LNHDA and CDR2 as SQIVND (reference sequence). There are 14 residues in the CDR3. CDR3 nucleotide sequence: TGTGCCAGTAAGACGTCACCTACGTCCTACGAGCAGTACTTC. Protein sequence: CASKTSPTSYEQYF.

The V gene is TRBV11-2, the J gene TRBJ2-3, with a possible D match to TRBD2 (6 bases). Per germline, CDR1 SGHAT and CDR2 FQNNGV. The CDR3 covers 15 residues. V gave up 7 bases and J gave up 3 bases, with 17 bases separating them. The DNA for the CDR3 is TGTGCCAGCAAAAGGAGGGGAGGTGGTACAGATACGCAGTATTTT. This sequence encodes CASKRRGGGTDTQYF.

The sample holds many counts of this clonotype. Written as DNA, the CDR3 is TGTGCCACCAGCTTGGGGGCGACCCAGTACTTC. It codes for CATSLGATQYF. The rearrangement joins TRBV15 to TRBJ2-5; D perhaps matches TRBD1 (6 bases). This CDR3 region has 11 residues. Germline-derived CDR1 and CDR2 are LNHNV and YYDKDF (reference sequence). Trimming removed 5 bases from V and 7 bases from J, with 8 bases in between.

The rearrangement links TRBV7-9 to TRBJ2-7; 10 bases align to TRBD2. The better agreement between TRBJ2-1 and the DNA end casts doubt on the J call. The CDR3 sequence is 16 residues long. The germline V gene has CDR1 SEHNR and CDR2 FQNEAQ (reference sequence). The CDR3 region has the DNA TGTGCCAGCAGCTTACCCTCGCTAGCGGGAGTTAATGAGCAGTTCTTC. This gives the protein CASSLPSLAGVNEQFF.

This clonotype was recorded at least ten times. The chain combines TRBV6-2 or TRBV6-3 with TRBJ1-1; D is undetermined. This CDR3 has 14 amino acids. Trimming took 0 bases from V and 4 from J, leaving 9 bases between them. Germline V gives CDR1 MNHEY, CDR2 SVGEGT. This chain's CDR3 is CASSYSVRRTEAFF. The CDR3 region has the DNA TGTGCCAGCAGTTACTCAGTGAGGCGCACTGAAGCTTTCTTT.

This clonotype turned up a few times. The chain is built from TRBV29-1 and TRBJ1-5; 9 positions agree with TRBD1. The CDR3 length is 13 residues. Per germline, CDR1 SQVTM and CDR2 ANQGSEA. V shed 4 bases and J 5 bases; nucleotides not matched to a gene: 3. DNA for the CDR3: TGCAGCGTTGGGGACAGGGAGGATCAGCCCCAGCATTTT. Amino acid sequence: CSVGDREDQPQHF.

In this sample, this clonotype turned up a few times. The J gene is TRBJ2-7, the V gene TRBV7-2, with D possibly being TRBD1 (6 bases). Germline-derived CDR1 and CDR2 are SGHTA and FQGNSA. The length of the CDR3 is 16 residues. Trimming took off 4 bases at V and 9 bases at J, with 25 bases between the two ends. The CDR3 DNA sequence: TGTGCCAGCAGCTCCCCCCCCGGGACAAAAGGTTTCGGGCAGTACTTC. Protein product: CASSSPPGTKGFGQYF. The whole variable domain, filled in from reference TRBV7-2 and TRBJ2-7, reads GAGVSQSPSNKVTEKGKDVELRCDPISGHTALYWYRQSLGQGLEFLIYFQGNSAPDKSGLPSDRFSAERTGGSVSTLTIQRTQQEDSAVYLCASSSPPGTKGFGQYFGPGTRLTVT.

This clonotype was seen more than once but under ten times. V is TRBV5-1 and J is TRBJ2-5, with 7 bases that match TRBD1. V was pared by 2 bases and J by 2 bases, with 9 bases of the junction left unmatched. CDR1 and CDR2 from the germline V gene are SGHRS and YFSETQ. The CDR3 extends over 16 amino acids. As DNA, the CDR3 is TGCGCCAGCAGCTTTATTTTGGGGACAGCACAAGAGACCCAGTACTTC. This gives the protein CASSFILGTAQETQYF. Drawing the rest from reference TRBV5-1 and TRBJ2-5, the complete variable domain is KAGVTQTPRYLIKTRGQQVTLSCSPISGHRSVSWYQQTPGQGLQFLFEYFSETQRNKGNFPGRFSGRQFSNSRSEMNVSTLELGDSALYLCASSFILGTAQETQYFGPGTRLLVL.

Comment on this clonotype: Likely a read error: the CDR3 ends without its conserved phenylalanine or tryptophan. V is TRBV5-4 and J is TRBJ1-1, with no clear D. The V gene's germline CDR1 is SGHNT and CDR2 YYREEE (reference sequence). This CDR3 contains 14 residues. The V end lost 6 bases, the J end lost 6 bases, and 18 bases lay between the germline ends. The CDR3 sequence is CASTPDGGNSEAFL. The CDR3 nucleotides read TGTGCCAGCACCCCGGACGGTGGGAATTCTGAAGCTTTCCTT.

The sample holds a few counts of this clonotype. This may be a read error, as it is one base from a much larger clone. Since the CDR3 does not end with the conserved phenylalanine or tryptophan, this likely comes from a read error. This chain joins TRBV15 and TRBJ1-1; D uncertain. The CDR3 extends over 13 amino acids. Germline assignment: CDR1 LNHNV and CDR2 YYDKDF (reference sequence). V lost 9 bases and J 0 bases, leaving 11 bases between the germline ends. The chain's CDR3 is CATKVKMNTEAFL. The CDR3 DNA follows: TGTGCCACTAAGGTTAAAATGAACACTGAAGCTTTCCTT.

The rearrangement uses TRBV20-1 and TRBJ2-7, with 12 bases identical to TRBD1. CDR1 is DFQATT, CDR2 SNEGSKA, per germline (reference sequence). This CDR3 spans 13 amino acids. The V segment lost 6 bases and the J segment 7 bases; nucleotides outside the gene matches: 7. The CDR3 DNA is TGCAGTGCAAAGGGACAGGGGGCGTCGGAGCAGTACTTC. Protein: CSAKGQGASEQYF.

This clonotype has ten or more counts. The chain carries TRBV5-6 and TRBJ1-2; no reliable D call. V shed 2 bases and J shed 4 bases, with 12 bases lying between them. This CDR3 is built from 14 residues. Germline V gene lookup returns CDR1 SGHDT and CDR2 YYEEEE. The CDR3 nucleotides are TGTGCCAGCAGCTTCGGCGTCGAAGCCTATGGCTACACCTTC. It is translated as CASSFGVEAYGYTF. Variable domain in full (rest from reference TRBV5-6 and TRBJ1-2): DAGVTQSPTHLIKTRGQQVTLRCSPKSGHDTVSWYQQALGQGPQFIFQYYEEEERQRGNFPDRFSGHQFPNYSSELNVNALLLGDSALYLCASSFGVEAYGYTFGSGTRLTVV.

This clonotype was counted between two and nine times. V and J are TRBV9 and TRBJ1-1; D may be TRBD1 (5 bases). Per germline, CDR1 SGDLS and CDR2 YYNGEE. V was pared by 4 bases and J by 12 bases, with 19 bases between. This CDR3 spans 13 amino acids. The CDR3 is CASSQRRDSETFF. The CDR3 DNA reads as TGTGCCAGCAGCCAAAGACGAGACAGCGAAACTTTCTTT.

In its sample, this clonotype was seen many times. The CDR3 nucleotides are TGTGCCAGCAGGTCCGGGACCTACGAGCAGTACTTC. It encodes CASRSGTYEQYF. The J gene is TRBJ2-7, the V gene TRBV7-8, with a weak D call TRBD2 (5 bases). This CDR3 has 12 amino acids. CDR1 SGHVS and CDR2 FQNEAQ come from the germline V gene. Trimming pared 6 bases from V and 2 bases from J, leaving 8 bases between. The entire variable domain, with the rest obtained from reference TRBV7-8 and TRBJ2-7, is as follows: GAGVSQSPRYKVAKRGQDVALRCDPISGHVSLFWYQQALGQGPEFLTYFQNEAQLDKSGLPSDRFFAERPEGSVSTLKIQRTQQEDSAVYLCASRSGTYEQYFGPGTRLTVT.

As regards this clonotype: The junction departs from the called germline gene at one end, perhaps through a read error. The J gene is TRBJ2-5, the V gene TRBV24-1, with TRBD2 identical over 8 bases. The CDR3 totals 10 residues. From germline, CDR1 is KGHDR and CDR2 SFDVKD. The CDR3 loop reads CATSDPGLAF. CDR3 in DNA: TGTGCCACCAGTGATCCCGGACTAGCATTC.

The CDR3 protein is CASSYPTAGRDGYTF. CDR3 coding DNA: TGTGCCAGCAGTTACCCCACGGCAGGGCGAGATGGCTACACCTTC. This rearrangement joins TRBV6-5 to TRBJ1-2; perhaps TRBD1 as D (5 bases). The length of the CDR3 is 15 residues. The germline V gene encodes CDR1 MNHEY and CDR2 SVGAGI. Trimming removed 2 bases from V and 6 bases from J, with 16 bases in between.

Regarding this clonotype: A clone one base away is much larger, so this may be a read error. The gene calls are TRBV20-1 and TRBJ1-5; weak D call: TRBD1 (5 bases). CDR3 size: 14 residues. Germline assignment: CDR1 DFQATT and CDR2 SNEGSKA (reference sequence). The chain's CDR3 is CSAGEGRSNQPQHF. The CDR3 nucleotides read TGCAGTGCTGGAGAGGGACGTAGCAATCAGCCCCAGCATTTT.

The chain recombines TRBV7-2 with TRBJ1-1, with D maybe TRBD1 (5 bases). Per the germline V gene, CDR1 is SGHTA and CDR2 is FQGNSA. CDR3 size: 13 residues. V lost 8 bases to trimming and J lost 4 bases, with 14 bases between them. The CDR3 nucleotides are TGTGCCAGCCTCGGGGGACGTTCCACTGAAGCTTTCTTT. This encodes CASLGGRSTEAFF.

V and J are TRBV25-1 and TRBJ2-7; TRBD1 is a possible D gene (5 bases). Germline assignment: CDR1 MGHDK and CDR2 SYGVNS. Trimming removed 6 bases at V and 4 bases at J, with 13 bases between. This CDR3 spans 13 amino acids. The CDR3 DNA is TGTGCCAGCAGATCCGGGCAGGGTTACGAGCAGTACTTC. Protein: CASRSGQGYEQYF.

This clonotype was picked up many times. The chain links TRBV7-2 to TRBJ1-6; D is perhaps TRBD1 (6 bases). CDR3 length: 15 amino acids. The V gene lost 5 bases and the J gene lost 9 bases, with 17 bases spanning the gap. In germline, CDR1 is SGHTA, CDR2 FQGNSA. The CDR3 sequence: CASSPRGGASSPLHF. The CDR3 DNA reads as TGTGCCAGCAGCCCCAGAGGGGGGGCCAGTTCACCCCTCCACTTT. The full variable domain, completed using reference TRBV7-2 and TRBJ1-6, is GAGVSQSPSNKVTEKGKDVELRCDPISGHTALYWYRQSLGQGLEFLIYFQGNSAPDKSGLPSDRFSAERTGGSVSTLTIQRTQQEDSAVYLCASSPRGGASSPLHFGNGTRLTVT.

This clonotype has a handful of counts. The CDR3 DNA follows: TGTGCCAGCAGTCCATCCCTAGCGGGGGAGCAGAATACGCAGTATTTT. This codes for CASSPSLAGEQNTQYF. The V and J genes are TRBV12-3 or TRBV12-4 and TRBJ2-3; 10 bases match TRBD2. This CDR3 region has 16 residues. V trimming: 5 bases; J trimming: 7 bases; junction bases outside the gene matches: 12.

Ten or more counts support this clonotype. The chain uses TRBV12-3 or TRBV12-4 and TRBJ2-7; TRBD1 is a possible D gene (5 bases). V shed 5 bases and J shed 5 bases, with 10 bases lying between them. This CDR3 comprises 12 residues. CDR3 amino acids: CASSPYRNEQYF. The CDR3, as DNA: TGTGCCAGCAGTCCATACAGGAACGAGCAGTACTTC.